The TCR beta chain described here comes from a study of T cells in severe cutaneous drug reactions. Sequenced patients had Stevens-Johnson syndrome or toxic epidermal necrolysis caused by carbamazepine. The CDR3 covers 11 residues. Libraries were made by iRepertoire multiplex PCR with TCR subtype-specific primers for bulk and single-cell sequencing. TCRdb reprocessed the multiplex PCR reads, keeping one entry per CDR3 protein, no DNA. The listing records around 5,900 distinct CDR3 sequences. The material sequenced was PBMCs. The chain is built from TRBV12-3 or TRBV12-4 and TRBJ2-1. The clonotype comes from a human donor with a severe cutaneous adverse drug reaction. CDR3 amino acids: CAVILYNEQFF.